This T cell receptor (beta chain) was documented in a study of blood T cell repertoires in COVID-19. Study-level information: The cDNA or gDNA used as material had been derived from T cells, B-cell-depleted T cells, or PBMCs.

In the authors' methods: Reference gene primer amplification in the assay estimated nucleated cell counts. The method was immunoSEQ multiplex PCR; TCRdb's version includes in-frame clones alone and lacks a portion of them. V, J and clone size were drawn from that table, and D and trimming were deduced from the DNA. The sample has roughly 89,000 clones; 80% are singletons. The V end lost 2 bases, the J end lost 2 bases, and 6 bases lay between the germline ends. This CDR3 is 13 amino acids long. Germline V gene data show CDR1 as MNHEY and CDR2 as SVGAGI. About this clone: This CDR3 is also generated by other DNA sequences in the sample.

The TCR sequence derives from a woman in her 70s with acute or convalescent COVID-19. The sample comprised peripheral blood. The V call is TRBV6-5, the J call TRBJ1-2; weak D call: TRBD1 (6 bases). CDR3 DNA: TGTGCCAGCAGTTACGGACAGAACTATGGCTACACCTTC. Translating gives CASSYGQNYGYTF.